These 27 T cell receptor beta chains were sequenced from one sample in a study of Ad26.COV2.S vaccination and SARS-CoV-2 variants. The treatment here: around 19 received Ad26.COV2.S at low or high dose, single or two shots; roughly five received placebo; per-sample allocation not given. The investigators took samples on day 63 after the first vaccine or placebo injection. Data came from immunoSEQ multiplex PCR; TCRdb stores just in-frame clones and leaves some out. The sample lists about 680,000 clones; 89% were seen once. The sample consisted of peripheral blood, taken in a trial of Ad26.COV2.S vaccine versus placebo. Receptors originate from a person between 18 and 65 years old who received the Ad26.COV2.S COVID-19 vaccine or a placebo.

The V and J genes are TRBV10-3 and TRBJ2-3; unclear D gene. The CDR3 totals 12 residues. V shed 3 bases and J shed 5 bases, with 6 bases lying between them. CDR1 is ENHRY, CDR2 SYGVKD, per germline. The CDR3 nucleotides read TGTGCCATCAGTGACAATAAAGATACGCAGTATTTT. It encodes CAISDNKDTQYF.

V and J are TRBV11-2 and TRBJ2-7; D may correspond to TRBD1 or TRBD2 (5 bases each). The CDR3 runs to 14 residues. The ends were cut back, 6 bases at V and 0 bases at J, with 12 bases in the middle. Germline V gene lookup returns CDR1 SGHAT and CDR2 FQNNGV. The CDR3 DNA reads TGTGCCAGCAGATACCGGGACGGCTCCTACGAGCAGTACTTC. Its protein is CASRYRDGSYEQYF.

The V and J genes are TRBV30 and TRBJ1-4, with D unclear. V was clipped by 5 bases and J by 7 bases, with 5 bases between them. Germline V gives CDR1 GTSNPN, CDR2 SVGIG (reference sequence). This CDR3 region has 10 residues. The CDR3 DNA reads TGTGCCTGGCGCAGTGAAAAACTGTTTTTT. Protein: CAWRSEKLFF.

The chain uses TRBV27 and TRBJ1-2; unclear D gene. Germline lookup yields CDR1 MNHEY and CDR2 SMNVEV (reference sequence). Trimming left V 8 bases short and J 0 bases short, with 10 bases between. The length of the CDR3 is 13 residues. The CDR3 coding sequence is TGTGCCAGCGCTCACGGGGCTAACTATGGCTACACCTTC. Translated, it gives CASAHGANYGYTF.

Comment on this clone: This CDR3 is also generated by other DNA sequences in the sample. The rearrangement uses TRBV6-5 and TRBJ2-7; D gene unclear. Germline lookup yields CDR1 MNHEY and CDR2 SVGAGI. Trimming pared 0 bases from V and 2 bases from J, leaving 8 bases between. The CDR3 covers 14 residues. In DNA, the CDR3 is TGTGCCAGCAGTTACTCGCCACGGACCTACGAGCAGTACTTC. Translation gives CASSYSPRTYEQYF.

This clone was seen more than once but under ten times. The J gene is TRBJ1-1, the V gene TRBV19, with 8 bases lining up with TRBD1. The CDR3 consists of 14 residues. V was clipped by 5 bases and J by 5 bases; unmatched bases: 7. The germline V gene encodes CDR1 LNHDA and CDR2 SQIVND (reference sequence). The CDR3 region has the DNA TGTGCCAGTAGTCCTTGGACAGGGCGGACTGAAGCTTTCTTT. Protein: CASSPWTGRTEAFF.

The chain employs TRBV6-2 or TRBV6-3 and TRBJ1-2; tentatively, D is TRBD1 (5 bases). V lost 4 bases and J lost 5, with 11 bases in between. This CDR3 is 13 amino acids long. CDR1 and CDR2 (germline): MNHEY, SVGEGT. The CDR3: CASSFSGKYGYTF. The CDR3, as DNA: TGTGCCAGCAGTTTCTCAGGGAAATATGGCTACACCTTC.

This sequence joins TRBV7-8 and TRBJ1-1; perhaps TRBD1 as D (5 bases). CDR1 is SGHVS, CDR2 FQNEAQ, per germline. The CDR3 extends over 14 amino acids. The V end lost 0 bases, the J end lost 4 bases, and 9 bases lay between the germline ends. The CDR3 nucleotides read TGTGCCAGCAGCTTAGCGGGGCTAACCACTGAAGCTTTCTTT. Amino acid sequence: CASSLAGLTTEAFF.

This clone was detected only once. V gene TRBV6-5 combines with J gene TRBJ1-3; D uncertain. This CDR3 spans 13 amino acids. V was pared by 6 bases and J by 4 bases, with 10 bases between. The germline V gene encodes CDR1 MNHEY and CDR2 SVGAGI. The CDR3 DNA reads as TGTGCCAGCAGGGAGGCAGGCGGAAACACCATATATTTT. It encodes CASREAGGNTIYF.

This clone was counted a few times. The chain is built from TRBV24-1 and TRBJ2-7; perhaps TRBD1 as D (5 bases). Germline values: CDR1 KGHDR, CDR2 SFDVKD. V dropped 5 bases and J dropped 0 bases, with 10 bases sitting between them. This CDR3 has 14 residues. CDR3 in amino acids: CATSGRQSSYEQYF. As DNA, the CDR3 is TGTGCCACCAGTGGGAGACAGAGCTCCTACGAGCAGTACTTC.

The V call is TRBV5-1, the J call TRBJ2-1, with TRBD2 matching 13 bases. The germline V gene has CDR1 SGHRS and CDR2 YFSETQ. This CDR3 contains 16 residues. V was clipped by 0 bases and J by 8 bases; unmatched bases: 5. As DNA, the CDR3 is TGCGCCAGCAGCTTGGGACTAGCGGGAGGAATCGATGAGCAGTTCTTC. Translated, it gives CASSLGLAGGIDEQFF.

A note on this clone: One end of the junction does not line up with germline, which may come from a read error. The chain joins TRBV6-2 or TRBV6-3 to TRBJ2-5; TRBD2 matches 13 bases. This CDR3 spans 17 amino acids. Germline V gene sequence: CDR1 MNHEY, CDR2 SVGEGT. CDR3 loop: CASSYALLAGGQETQYF. The DNA of the CDR3 is TGTGCCAGCAGTTACGCCCTACTAGCGGGGGGGCAAGAAACCCAGTACTTC.

The chain has TRBV7-9 and TRBJ1-2, with D unclear. The CDR3 extends over 13 amino acids. CDR1 and CDR2 from the germline V gene are SEHNR and FQNEAQ (reference sequence). The V end was cut by 1 base, the J end by 8 bases, with 11 bases between. Written as DNA, the CDR3 is TGTGCCAGCAGCTTAGGGACGCCTGACGGCTACACCTTC. Protein sequence: CASSLGTPDGYTF. The full variable domain, completed using reference TRBV7-9 and TRBJ1-2, is DTGVSQNPRHKITKRGQNVTFRCDPISEHNRLYWYRQTLGQGPEFLTYFQNEAQLEKSRLLSDRFSAERPKGSFSTLEIQRTEQGDSAMYLCASSLGTPDGYTFGSGTRLTVV.

In DNA form, the CDR3 reads TGTGCCAGCAGCCCGGGGACAGACTACACCGGGGAGCTGTTTTTT. Translating it yields CASSPGTDYTGELFF. The chain employs TRBV5-4 and TRBJ2-2; 7 positions match TRBD1. The CDR3 runs to 15 residues. Germline trimming cut 4 bases from V and 3 bases from J; bases unmatched to any gene: 6. Germline CDR1 and CDR2: SGHNT and YYREEE (reference sequence).

The chain carries TRBV27 and TRBJ1-5; possibly TRBD1 for D (5 bases). Germline V CDR1 and CDR2: MNHEY, SMNVEV (reference sequence). The CDR3 spans 17 residues. Trimming removed 3 bases at V and 1 base at J, with 16 bases between. The CDR3 sequence is CASSLGGAPWSNQPQHF. In nucleotides, the CDR3 is TGTGCCAGCAGTTTGGGGGGAGCCCCATGGAGCAATCAGCCCCAGCATTTT.

The V call is TRBV6-4, the J call TRBJ2-2; D is perhaps TRBD1 or TRBD2 (6 bases each). CDR3 length equals 14 residues. V was pared by 6 bases and J by 3 bases, with 11 bases between. Germline CDR1 is MRHNA and CDR2 is SNTAGT. CDR3 nucleotides: TGTGCCAGCAGCCACAGGGAGGACACCGGGGAGCTGTTTTTT. Protein: CASSHREDTGELFF.

The CDR3 loop is CASSVAGNNQPQHF. The CDR3 DNA follows: TGTGCCAGTAGTGTCGCCGGGAACAATCAGCCCCAGCATTTT. The V call is TRBV19, the J call TRBJ1-5; D remains unclear. CDR1 LNHDA and CDR2 SQIVND come from the germline V gene (reference sequence). The CDR3 covers 14 residues. Trimming took off 5 bases at V and 3 bases at J, with 11 bases between the two ends.

The CDR3: CASSLVRLAGNEQFF. DNA for the CDR3: TGTGCCAGCAGCTTGGTGAGACTAGCGGGAAATGAGCAGTTCTTC. The rearrangement links TRBV7-2 to TRBJ2-1; 11 bases agree with TRBD2. V was pared by 3 bases and J by 7 bases, with 5 bases of the junction left unmatched. CDR3 length: 15 amino acids. Germline values: CDR1 SGHTA, CDR2 FQGNSA.

Points on this clone: Given a much more abundant clone one base away, this may be a read error. The same CDR3 also results from other DNA sequences found in this sample. The genes are TRBV30 and TRBJ1-5; a weak D match, TRBD1 (5 bases). Germline V CDR1 and CDR2: GTSNPN, SVGIG (reference sequence). The ends were cut back, 1 base at V and 3 bases at J, with 7 bases in the middle. CDR3 length: 13 residues. The chain's CDR3 is CAWSGRDNQPQHF. The CDR3 nucleotides are TGTGCCTGGAGTGGCAGGGACAATCAGCCCCAGCATTTT.

This clone occurred a few times. The rearrangement joins TRBV9 to TRBJ2-7; D might be TRBD2 (6 bases). The CDR3 consists of 15 residues. Germline CDR1 and CDR2: SGDLS and YYNGEE. Trimming removed 4 bases from V and 2 bases from J, with 16 bases in between. The CDR3 sequence: CASSPLSGQAYEQYF. The CDR3 DNA sequence: TGTGCCAGCAGCCCCCTCAGCGGGCAAGCCTACGAGCAGTACTTC.

V is TRBV4-1 and J is TRBJ1-5; D is unresolved. Germline CDR1 MGHRA, CDR2 YSYEKL. The CDR3 covers 15 residues. Trimming left V 4 bases short and J 7 bases short, with 17 bases between. The CDR3 here is CASSLVMGEGQPQHF. CDR3 sequence (DNA): TGCGCCAGCAGCCTAGTCATGGGAGAAGGCCAGCCCCAGCATTTT.

The chain is built from TRBV21-1 and TRBJ2-3; the D call in the table, TRBD2, was not verified against the DNA. TRBV21-1 is described as a pseudogene. This CDR3 has 16 amino acids. Here the CDR3 DNA reads TGTGCCAGCAGCAAAGGACAAGGGACTAGCGGGAGAACGCAGTATTTT. Its protein product is CASSKGQGTSGRTQYF.

In nucleotides, the CDR3 is TGTGCCAGCAGCTTGGCCCAAGGAAGCTATGGCTACACCTTC. Protein sequence: CASSLAQGSYGYTF. The chain couples TRBV5-4 to TRBJ1-2; no clear D. The germline V gene has CDR1 SGHNT and CDR2 YYREEE (reference sequence). The V end lost 0 bases, the J end lost 4 bases, and 10 bases lay between the germline ends. The CDR3 runs to 14 residues.

This clone showed up just once. The V and J genes are TRBV13 and TRBJ2-7; perhaps TRBD1 as D (6 bases). Germline loops: CDR1 PRHDT, CDR2 FYEKMQ (reference sequence). Trimming cost V 3 bases and J 0 bases, with 12 bases left between them. This CDR3 spans 15 amino acids. CDR3 loop: CASSFTGKSSYEQYF. CDR3 bases: TGTGCCAGCAGCTTTACAGGGAAAAGCTCCTACGAGCAGTACTTC.

The chain joins TRBV12-3 or TRBV12-4 to TRBJ1-2; D gene uncertain. V lost 3 bases, J lost 5 bases, and 10 bases lay in between. The CDR3 is 13 amino acids. Written as DNA, the CDR3 is TGTGCCAGCAGTTTTGGTATACAATATGGCTACACCTTC. As protein: CASSFGIQYGYTF.

The CDR3 DNA sequence: TGTGCCAGCAGGGGATGGACTGAAGCTTTCTTT. Translation gives CASRGWTEAFF. This chain uses TRBV6-5 with TRBJ1-1, with no clear D. V was cut by 6 bases and J by 5 bases, with 7 bases left in between. The germline gives CDR1 MNHEY, CDR2 SVGAGI. The CDR3 has 11 residues.

This clone was picked up one time. The chain recombines TRBV7-2 with TRBJ2-2; D is possibly TRBD2 (5 bases). CDR1 and CDR2 from the germline V gene are SGHTA and FQGNSA. V dropped 5 bases and J dropped 0 bases, with 7 bases sitting between them. This CDR3 is built from 14 residues. The DNA of the CDR3 is TGTGCCAGCAGCACACTAGCGAACACCGGGGAGCTGTTTTTT. The encoded protein is CASSTLANTGELFF.